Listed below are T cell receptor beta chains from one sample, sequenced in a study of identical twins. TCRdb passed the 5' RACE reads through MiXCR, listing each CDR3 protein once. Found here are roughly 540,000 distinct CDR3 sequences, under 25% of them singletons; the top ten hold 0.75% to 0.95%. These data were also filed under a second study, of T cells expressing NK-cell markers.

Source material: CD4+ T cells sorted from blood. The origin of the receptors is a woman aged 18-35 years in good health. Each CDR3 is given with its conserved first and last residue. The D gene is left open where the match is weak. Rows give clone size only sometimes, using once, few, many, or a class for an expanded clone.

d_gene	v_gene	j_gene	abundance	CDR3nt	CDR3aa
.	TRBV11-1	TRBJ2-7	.	TGTGCCACACAATCCTACGAGCAGTACTTC	CATQSYEQYF
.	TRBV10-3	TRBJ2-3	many	TGTGCCATCACGTCTACGAGCACAGATACGCAGTATTTT	CAITSTSTDTQYF
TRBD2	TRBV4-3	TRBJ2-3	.	TGCGCCAGCAGCCGCAGACTAGCGGGGGGGACAGATACGCAGTATTTT	CASSRRLAGGTDTQYF
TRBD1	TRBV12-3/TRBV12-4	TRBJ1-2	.	TGTGCCAGCAGTCCGACAGGGGTTAATGGCTACACCTTC	CASSPTGVNGYTF
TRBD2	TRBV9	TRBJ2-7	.	TGTGCCAGCAGCCCGACTAGCGGAGATTACGAGCAGTACTTC	CASSPTSGDYEQYF
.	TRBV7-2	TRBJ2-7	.	TGTGCCAGCAGCTTAGCCCCCGGGGCCATTGACGAGCAGTACTTC	CASSLAPGAIDEQYF
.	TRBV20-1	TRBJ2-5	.	TGCAGTGCGAGTCCCGGGAGTGGGGAGACCCAGTACTTC	CSASPGSGETQYF
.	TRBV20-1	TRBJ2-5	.	TGCAGTGCTGGTGGCGAGGGTGAGACCCAGTACTTC	CSAGGEGETQYF
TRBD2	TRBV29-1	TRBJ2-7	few	TGCAGCGTCACTAGCGGCTCCTACGAGCAGTACTTC	CSVTSGSYEQYF
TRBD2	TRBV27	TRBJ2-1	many	TGTGCCAGCAGTTTGGAGCGGGAGCGATCGTCCAATGAGCAGTTCTTC	CASSLERERSSNEQFF
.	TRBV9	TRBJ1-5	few	TGTGCCAGCAGCCGGACAGTTGGTAAAGGTCAGCCCCAGCATTTT	CASSRTVGKGQPQHF
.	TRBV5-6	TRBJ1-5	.	TGTGCCAGCAGCTTATCAGGGTTATATCAGCCCCAGCATTTT	CASSLSGLYQPQHF
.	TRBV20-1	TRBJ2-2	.	TGCAGTGCTAGAGATCCAGGAGCCGGGGAGCTGTTTTTT	CSARDPGAGELFF
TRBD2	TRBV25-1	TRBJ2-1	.	TGTGCCAGCAGGAGCGGGGGTAGCTCCTACAATGAGCAGTTCTTC	CASRSGGSSYNEQFF
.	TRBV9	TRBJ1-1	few	TGTGCCAGCAGCCCAGGGGCAGCGAACACTGAAGCTTTCTTT	CASSPGAANTEAFF
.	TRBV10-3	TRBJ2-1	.	TGTGCCATCAGTGAACGGGTCGGCGGGGAAAATGAGCAGTTCTTC	CAISERVGGENEQFF